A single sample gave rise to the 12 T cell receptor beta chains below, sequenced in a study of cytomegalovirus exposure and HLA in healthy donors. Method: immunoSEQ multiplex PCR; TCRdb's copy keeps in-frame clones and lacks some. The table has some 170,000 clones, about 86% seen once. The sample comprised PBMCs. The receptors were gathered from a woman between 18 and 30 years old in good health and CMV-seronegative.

The CDR3, as DNA: TGCGCCAGCAGCTTGGACGCGGGAGGGATTAAAGAGACCCAGTACTTC. It yields the protein CASSLDAGGIKETQYF. The chain couples TRBV5-1 to TRBJ2-5; TRBD2 matches 9 bases. Germline V CDR1 and CDR2: SGHRS, YFSETQ. V was pared by 0 bases and J by 3 bases, with 6 bases of the junction left unmatched. The CDR3 is 16 amino acids.

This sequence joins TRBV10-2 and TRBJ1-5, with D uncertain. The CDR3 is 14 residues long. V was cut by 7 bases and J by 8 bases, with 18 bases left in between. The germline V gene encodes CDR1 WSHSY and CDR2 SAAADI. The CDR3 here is CASTPGRAPEPQHF. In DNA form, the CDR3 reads TGCGCCAGCACCCCGGGGAGGGCTCCTGAGCCCCAGCATTTT.

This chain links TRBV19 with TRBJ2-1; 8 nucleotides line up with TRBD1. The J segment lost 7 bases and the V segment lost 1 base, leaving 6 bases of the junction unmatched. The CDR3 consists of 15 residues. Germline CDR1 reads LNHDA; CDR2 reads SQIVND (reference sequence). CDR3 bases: TGTGCCAGTAGTATAGGCAGGGGGCGAAGGAATGAGCAGTTCTTC. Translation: CASSIGRGRRNEQFF. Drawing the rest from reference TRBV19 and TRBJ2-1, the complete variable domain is DGGITQSPKYLFRKEGQNVTLSCEQNLNHDAMYWYRQDPGQGLRLIYYSQIVNDFQKGDIAEGYSVSREKKESFPLTVTSAQKNPTAFYLCASSIGRGRRNEQFFGPGTRLTVL.

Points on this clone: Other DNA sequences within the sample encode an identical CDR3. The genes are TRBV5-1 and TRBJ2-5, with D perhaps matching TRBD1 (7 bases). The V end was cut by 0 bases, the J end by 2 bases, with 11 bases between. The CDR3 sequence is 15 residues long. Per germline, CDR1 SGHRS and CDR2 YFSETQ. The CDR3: CASSLGQGGQETQYF. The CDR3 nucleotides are TGCGCCAGCAGCTTGGGTCAGGGGGGTCAAGAGACCCAGTACTTC.

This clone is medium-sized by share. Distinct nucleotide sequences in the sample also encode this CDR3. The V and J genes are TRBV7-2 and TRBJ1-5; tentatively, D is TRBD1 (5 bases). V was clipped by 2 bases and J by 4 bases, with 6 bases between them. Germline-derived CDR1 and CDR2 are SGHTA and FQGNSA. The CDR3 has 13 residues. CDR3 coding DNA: TGTGCCAGCAGCTTACGGGGGAATCAGCCCCAGCATTTT. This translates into CASSLRGNQPQHF.

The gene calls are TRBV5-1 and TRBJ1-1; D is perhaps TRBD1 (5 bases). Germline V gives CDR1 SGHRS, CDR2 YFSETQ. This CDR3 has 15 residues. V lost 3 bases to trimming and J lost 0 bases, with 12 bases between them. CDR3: CASSYSTVMNTEAFF. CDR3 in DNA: TGCGCCAGCAGCTATTCGACAGTCATGAACACTGAAGCTTTCTTT.

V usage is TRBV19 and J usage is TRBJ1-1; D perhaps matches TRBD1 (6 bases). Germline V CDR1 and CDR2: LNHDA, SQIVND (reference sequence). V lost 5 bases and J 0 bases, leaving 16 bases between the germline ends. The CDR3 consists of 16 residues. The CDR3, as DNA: TGTGCCAGTAGTCCCCGCTCCAGGGGAATGAACACTGAAGCTTTCTTT. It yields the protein CASSPRSRGMNTEAFF.

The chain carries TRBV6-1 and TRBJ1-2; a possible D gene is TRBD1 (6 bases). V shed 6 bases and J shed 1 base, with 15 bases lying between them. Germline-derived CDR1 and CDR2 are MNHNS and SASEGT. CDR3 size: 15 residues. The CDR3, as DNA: TGTGCCAGCAGCGGAACAGGGATCTTTAACTATGGCTACACCTTC. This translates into CASSGTGIFNYGYTF.

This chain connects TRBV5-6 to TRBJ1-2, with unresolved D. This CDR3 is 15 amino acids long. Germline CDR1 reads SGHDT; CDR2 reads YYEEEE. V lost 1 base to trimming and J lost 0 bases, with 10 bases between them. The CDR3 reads CASSLSPKTNYGYTF. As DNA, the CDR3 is TGTGCCAGCAGCTTGTCGCCTAAAACTAACTATGGCTACACCTTC.

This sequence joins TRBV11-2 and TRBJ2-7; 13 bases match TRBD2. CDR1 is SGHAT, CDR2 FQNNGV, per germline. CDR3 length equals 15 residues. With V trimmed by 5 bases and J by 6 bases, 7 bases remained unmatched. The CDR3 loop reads CASSPRLAGGFEQYF. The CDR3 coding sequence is TGTGCCAGCAGCCCAAGACTAGCGGGAGGATTCGAGCAGTACTTC.

CDR3 loop: CASSVDWNQPQHF. The CDR3 DNA follows: TGTGCCAGCAGTGTTGACTGGAATCAGCCCCAGCATTTT. The V and J genes are TRBV6-1 and TRBJ1-5; no clear D. CDR1 and CDR2 from the germline V gene are MNHNS and SASEGT. This CDR3 has 13 residues. Between the trimmed V and J ends, which lost 4 bases and 4 bases, there was a span of 8 bases.

The CDR3 loop is CASSLERLNSPLHF. The CDR3, as DNA: TGCGCCAGCAGCTTGGAGCGCCTTAATTCACCCCTCCACTTT. This sequence joins TRBV5-1 and TRBJ1-6; D unclear. CDR3 size: 14 residues. CDR1 SGHRS and CDR2 YFSETQ come from the germline V gene. V was clipped by 0 bases and J by 6 bases, with 7 bases between them.